The 18 T cell receptor beta chains given below trace back to one sample, sequenced in a study of cytomegalovirus exposure and HLA in healthy donors. The PCR employed 60 Vbeta primers together with 13 Jbeta primers. Profiling relied on immunoSEQ multiplex PCR, and the TCRdb table lists in-frame clones only, not all of them. The table includes approximately 100,000 clones, approximately 79% detected once. Specimen: PBMCs. The receptor set was obtained from a man aged 55 to 70 in good health and CMV-seronegative.

This clone was recorded once. This sequence joins TRBV15 and TRBJ1-1; D ambiguous. The germline gives CDR1 LNHNV, CDR2 YYDKDF (reference sequence). The CDR3 has 15 residues. Trimming took off 0 bases at V and 11 bases at J, with 19 bases between the two ends. The CDR3 DNA follows: TGTGCCACCAGCAGAGATTTAACATACTCAACGGAGGCTTTCTTT. Translation gives CATSRDLTYSTEAFF.

This clone came up a few times. The J gene is TRBJ2-5, the V gene TRBV29-1, with D perhaps TRBD1 (5 bases). V was cut by 2 bases and J by 5 bases, with 9 bases left in between. The CDR3 runs 12 residues. CDR1 and CDR2 (germline): SQVTM, ANQGSEA. The CDR3 bases are TGCAGCGTTGAATGGGCAGGGGAGACCCAGTACTTC. It is translated as CSVEWAGETQYF. The complete variable domain, with remaining parts taken from reference TRBV29-1 and TRBJ2-5, reads SAVISQKPSRDICQRGTSLTIQCQVDSQVTMMFWYRQQPGQSLTLIATANQGSEATYESGFVIDKFPISRPNLTFSTLTVSNMSPEDSSIYLCSVEWAGETQYFGPGTRLLVL.

The chain employs TRBV7-7 and TRBJ2-5; 8 nucleotides agree with TRBD1. Unmatched junction bases numbered 7, after V lost 3 bases and J lost 4 bases. This CDR3 is 15 amino acids long. Germline-derived CDR1 and CDR2 are SSHAT and FNYEAQ (reference sequence). Written as DNA, the CDR3 is TGTGCCAGCAGCTTCGCAGGGGGCGTGGGAGAGACCCAGTACTTC. This encodes CASSFAGGVGETQYF.

The chain is built from TRBV6-5 and TRBJ1-2, with a tentative D call TRBD1 (6 bases). Germline V gives CDR1 MNHEY, CDR2 SVGAGI. V gave up 6 bases and J gave up 4 bases, with 15 bases separating them. CDR3 size: 14 residues. This chain's CDR3 is CASSVGTRAYGYTF. DNA for the CDR3: TGTGCCAGCAGCGTCGGGACAAGGGCCTATGGCTACACCTTC.

This clone has just one count. The CDR3 nucleotides are TGCGCCAGCAGCCAGGCTCTAGGCATCGGTGGCTACACCTTC. Translating gives CASSQALGIGGYTF. This chain links TRBV4-3 with TRBJ1-2; no clear D gene. V lost 3 bases and J lost 7, with 15 bases in between. The germline V gene encodes CDR1 LGHNA and CDR2 YSLEER. The length of the CDR3 is 14 residues.

The chain employs TRBV4-3 and TRBJ2-3; 7 nucleotides agree with TRBD1. CDR1 is LGHNA and CDR2 is YSLEER in the germline V gene. This CDR3 comprises 13 residues. After removal of 4 bases from V and 9 bases from J, the junction contained 7 bases not matched to a gene. The CDR3 DNA sequence: TGCGCCAGCAGCCTTACAGGGGCGGCGACGCAGTATTTT. Its translation is CASSLTGAATQYF.

This clone was detected once. The V gene is TRBV28, the J gene TRBJ2-3; weak D call: TRBD2 (7 bases). Germline values: CDR1 MDHEN, CDR2 SYDVKM. The CDR3 has 14 amino acids. Deletions cut 3 bases from V and 6 bases from J, with 13 bases between. The CDR3 loop is CASSFGGARDTQYF. The CDR3 region has the DNA TGTGCCAGCAGTTTTGGGGGGGCCCGGGATACGCAGTATTTT.

The chain recombines TRBV4-3 with TRBJ2-1; 8 bases agree with TRBD1. The V gene's germline CDR1 is LGHNA and CDR2 YSLEER. The CDR3 consists of 19 residues. Germline trimming cut 7 bases from V and 8 bases from J; bases unmatched to any gene: 25. The CDR3 loop reads CASTTELSDRAGGLHEQFF. CDR3 DNA sequence: TGCGCCAGCACCACCGAATTGTCGGACAGGGCCGGAGGGTTACATGAGCAGTTCTTC.

The chain couples TRBV4-3 to TRBJ1-3, with unresolved D. Per germline, CDR1 LGHNA and CDR2 YSLEER. V was trimmed by 4 bases and J by 2 bases, leaving 9 bases between them. This CDR3 is built from 14 residues. The DNA for the CDR3 is TGCGCCAGCAGCCGGGAGGGAGCTGGAAACACCATATATTTT. Its protein is CASSREGAGNTIYF.

This chain joins TRBV6-6 and TRBJ1-6; 8 bases match TRBD1. This CDR3 spans 13 amino acids. The germline V gene encodes CDR1 MNHNY and CDR2 SVGAGI (reference sequence). V was pared by 10 bases and J by 6 bases, with 5 bases of the junction left unmatched. The CDR3 here is CATNRGSNSPLHF. The CDR3 bases are TGTGCCACCAACAGGGGGAGTAATTCACCCCTCCACTTT.

This clone was seen only a few times. This chain connects TRBV25-1 to TRBJ2-3; 9 nucleotides agree with TRBD2. CDR1 is MGHDK, CDR2 SYGVNS, per germline. The CDR3 loop spans 17 amino acids. V shed 2 bases, J shed 1 base, and the junction held 7 bases outside the gene matches. The CDR3 DNA reads TGTGCCAGCAGTGAAAGGGGACTAGCCTCAGGCACAGATACGCAGTATTTT. Translating it yields CASSERGLASGTDTQYF.

V usage is TRBV4-1 and J usage is TRBJ2-1; possible D gene TRBD2, 5 bases. The CDR3 is 12 residues long. Trimming stripped 1 base from V and 15 bases from J, with 13 bases between. CDR1 is MGHRA, CDR2 YSYEKL, per germline. The CDR3 sequence: CASSQGETRRFF. CDR3 bases: TGCGCCAGCAGCCAAGGGGAGACCAGGCGGTTCTTC.

The chain combines TRBV4-1 with TRBJ2-7; no firm D call. The CDR3 is 15 amino acids. Trimming left V 0 bases short and J 2 bases short, with 11 bases between. Per germline, CDR1 MGHRA and CDR2 YSYEKL. CDR3 bases: TGCGCCAGCAGCCAAGAACGCGGATATGCCTACGAGCAGTACGTC. Translating it yields CASSQERGYAYEQYV.

This clone appeared once. Here the CDR3 DNA reads TGTGCCAGCAGCGAAACCCCTCCGGGTGGCACCGGGGAGCTGTTTTTT. Encoded protein: CASSETPPGGTGELFF. V gene TRBV2 combines with J gene TRBJ2-2; D is ambiguous. The V and J ends lost 6 bases and 4 bases respectively, with 18 bases between them. The CDR3 runs to 16 residues. Germline V lookup: CDR1 SNHLY, CDR2 FYNNEI.

Turning to this clone: The sample carries other DNA sequences with the same CDR3. In DNA form, the CDR3 reads TGTGCCAGTAGTACTACAGGGAACCAGCCCCAGCATTTT. It specifies CASSTTGNQPQHF. The chain combines TRBV19 with TRBJ1-5; the D gene is possibly TRBD1 (6 bases). Trimming took off 4 bases at V and 7 bases at J, with 11 bases between the two ends. CDR1 is LNHDA, CDR2 SQIVND, per germline (reference sequence). This CDR3 contains 13 residues.

A few counts support this clone. V and J are TRBV5-6 and TRBJ1-1, with 9 bases that match TRBD1. This CDR3 spans 16 amino acids. The V segment lost 6 bases and the J segment 3 bases; nucleotides outside the gene matches: 12. CDR1 and CDR2 from the germline V gene are SGHDT and YYEEEE. CDR3 sequence: CASNSLGGTGYTEAFF. DNA of the CDR3: TGTGCCAGCAACAGCTTGGGTGGGACAGGGTACACTGAAGCTTTCTTT.

This clone has a single count. In DNA form, the CDR3 reads TGTGCCTGGAGCGCCAGGGTAGGTCAGCCCCAGCATTTT. It yields the protein CAWSARVGQPQHF. The chain has TRBV30 and TRBJ1-5, with a possible D match to TRBD1 (5 bases). The CDR3 is 13 residues long. Germline V gene sequence: CDR1 GTSNPN, CDR2 SVGIG (reference sequence). Trimming took off 3 bases at V and 6 bases at J, with 12 bases between the two ends.

This clone was counted a single time. The chain is built from TRBV21-1 and TRBJ1-4. TRBV21-1 is assigned pseudogene status. CDR3 length: 14 amino acids. The CDR3 spells CASSKNCHNEKLFF. CDR3 sequence (DNA): TGTGCCAGCAGCAAGAACTGCCATAATGAAAAACTGTTTTTT.